Described below is a single TCR beta chain sequence and its context. Clones were sequenced by immunoSEQ multiplex PCR, and TCRdb holds only the in-frame ones, with some missing. The table shows about 180,000 clones, with 70% to 80% occurring only once. Unmatched junction bases numbered 13, after V lost 10 bases and J lost 4 bases. The V gene's germline CDR1 is MNHEY and CDR2 SVGAGI. There are 15 residues in the CDR3. The data are from a study of blood T cell repertoires in COVID-19. For the study at large: Donors in the United States, Italy and Spain gave samples during acute or convalescent COVID-19.

The clonotype comes from a man aged 60 to 75 who had been exposed to COVID-19. Material: PBMCs or T cells enriched from blood (not recorded which). The chain combines TRBV6-5 with TRBJ1-1, with 9 bases identical to TRBD1. The CDR3 protein is CATRDRVDRITEAFF. DNA for the CDR3: TGTGCCACACGGGACAGGGTAGATCGGATCACTGAAGCTTTCTTT.